These T cell receptor beta chains were read from a single sample in a study of neoadjuvant nivolumab and ipilimumab in lung cancer. Sequencing used immunoSEQ multiplex PCR; TCRdb keeps in-frame clones, though not all of them. The repertoire holds some 5,000 clones, with about 73% as singletons. This specimen consisted of tumor tissue, obtained after neoadjuvant nivolumab, alone or with ipilimumab, at or shortly before surgery. These receptors were obtained from an adult with non-small cell lung cancer. The CDR3 runs from the conserved cysteine through the conserved F or W. D genes are given only for firm matches. The size field is filled for only some rows; it gives once, few, many or a size class.

>13|TRBV5-4|NA|TRBD1|TRBJ1-1
TGTGCCAGCAGCGAGACAGGGGACACTGAAGCTTTCTTT
CASSETGDTEAFF
>12|TRBV5-6|few|NA|TRBJ2-1
TGTGCCAGCAGCTTTTGGACCGGAGAGCAGTTCTTC
CASSFWTGEQFF
>15|TRBV4-1|medium-sized|TRBD2|TRBJ2-1
TGCGCCAGCAGCCAAGGCCGGACTAGCATCAATGAGCAGTTCTTC
CASSQGRTSINEQFF
>13|TRBV6-5|NA|NA|TRBJ1-2
TGTGCCAGCAGGTTCCGGGGCAACTATGGCTACACCTTC
CASRFRGNYGYTF
>13|TRBV7-9|NA|NA|TRBJ2-3
TGTGCCAGCAGCTTAGCGTTTGGGGATACGCAGTATTTT
CASSLAFGDTQYF
>14|TRBV18|NA|TRBD1|TRBJ1-1
TGTGCCAGCTCACCGAGGACAGGGGGCACTGAAGCTTTCTTT
CASSPRTGGTEAFF
>15|TRBV10-2|NA|TRBD1|TRBJ1-5
TGCGCCAGCAGTGAGTCGAAGACAGGGGATCAGCCCCAGCATTTT
CASSESKTGDQPQHF
>15|TRBV6-5|NA|TRBD1|TRBJ2-2
TGTGCCAGCAGTTATCGGCACAGGGGAACCGGGGAGCTGTTTTTT
CASSYRHRGTGELFF
>16|TRBV5-1|NA|TRBD1|TRBJ2-3
TGCGCCAGCAGCTTACGACAGGGGGGGAGCACAGATACGCAGTATTTT
CASSLRQGGSTDTQYF
>16|TRBV2|NA|NA|TRBJ1-6
TGTGCCAGCACCCTTTTAGGGTCAGGGGATAATTCACCCCTCCACTTT
CASTLLGSGDNSPLHF
>14|TRBV27|few|NA|TRBJ2-2
TGTGCCAGCAGTTTGTCAGTCCTCACCGGGGAGCTGTTTTTT
CASSLSVLTGELFF
>19|TRBV4-1|few|NA|TRBJ2-7
TGCGCCAGCAGCCCCTATACGATAGGAGGACTCCGTCGTTCCTACGAGCAGTACTTC
CASSPYTIGGLRRSYEQYF
>16|TRBV5-4|once|TRBD1|TRBJ1-2
TGTGCCAGCAGCTCCCCCTTGGGGACAGGGGGCTATGGCTACACCTTC
CASSSPLGTGGYGYTF
>14|TRBV4-3|NA|NA|TRBJ1-2
TGCGCCAGCAGCCAAGACCTCGGTAACAATGGCTACACCTTC
CASSQDLGNNGYTF
>13|TRBV15|NA|NA|TRBJ1-1
TGTGCCACCAGCTTAGACACCAACACTGAAGCTTTCTTT
CATSLDTNTEAFF
>13|TRBV18|NA|NA|TRBJ1-2
TGTGCCAGCTCACCATTGGATGTCTATGGCTACACCTTC
CASSPLDVYGYTF
>12|TRBV5-6|once|NA|TRBJ1-1
TGTGCCAGCAGACACGAAGGGCGGGAAGCTTTCTTT
CASRHEGREAFF
>13|TRBV7-8|NA|TRBD1|TRBJ1-2
TGTGCCAGCAGCTCGGGACAGCCTTATGGCTACACCTTC
CASSSGQPYGYTF
>15|TRBV27|NA|NA|TRBJ2-4
TGTGCCAGCAGTTTCTTAGCCGGCGCCAAAAACATTCAGTACTTC
CASSFLAGAKNIQYF
>13|TRBV6-5|NA|NA|TRBJ1-2
TGTGCCAGCAGTTACTCTGGGTGGGGTGGCTACACCTTC
CASSYSGWGGYTF
>17|TRBV4-1|once|NA|TRBJ2-2
TGCGCCAGCAGCCAAGTCCGGCAATACACGAACACCGGGGAGCTGTTTTTT
CASSQVRQYTNTGELFF
>11|TRBV5-1|once|NA|TRBJ2-7
TGCGCCAGCAGCTCCTCCTACGAGCAGTACTTC
CASSSSYEQYF